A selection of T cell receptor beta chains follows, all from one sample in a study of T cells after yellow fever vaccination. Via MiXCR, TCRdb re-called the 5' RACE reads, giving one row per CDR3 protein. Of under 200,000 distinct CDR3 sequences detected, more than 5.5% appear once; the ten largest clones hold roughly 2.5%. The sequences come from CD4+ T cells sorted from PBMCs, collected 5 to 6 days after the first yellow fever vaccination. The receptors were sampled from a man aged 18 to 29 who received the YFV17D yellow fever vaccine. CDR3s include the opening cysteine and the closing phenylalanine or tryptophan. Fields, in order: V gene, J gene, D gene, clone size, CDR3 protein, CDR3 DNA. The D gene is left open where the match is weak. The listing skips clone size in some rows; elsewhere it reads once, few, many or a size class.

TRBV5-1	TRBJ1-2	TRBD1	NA	CASSWDRDGYTF	TGCGCCAGCAGCTGGGACAGGGATGGCTACACCTTC
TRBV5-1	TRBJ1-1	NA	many	CASSSRTESEAFF	TGCGCCAGCAGCTCGAGGACTGAGTCTGAAGCTTTCTTT
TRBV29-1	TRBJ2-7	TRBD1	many	CSVGNRGAEQYF	TGCAGCGTTGGAAACAGGGGTGCCGAGCAGTACTTC
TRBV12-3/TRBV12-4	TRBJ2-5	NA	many	CASSRTGTQGETQYF	TGTGCCAGCAGTCGAACCGGGACCCAAGGAGAGACCCAGTACTTC
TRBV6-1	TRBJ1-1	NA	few	CASSRAPDREAFF	TGTGCCAGCAGCCGCGCCCCCGACCGTGAAGCTTTCTTT
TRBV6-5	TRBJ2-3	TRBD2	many	CASSYLRGLAGGADTQYF	TGTGCCAGCAGTTACTTACGCGGACTAGCGGGGGGGGCAGATACGCAGTATTTT
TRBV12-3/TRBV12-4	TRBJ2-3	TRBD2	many	CASSLRTSGGDTQYF	TGTGCCAGCAGCCTAAGGACTAGCGGGGGTGATACGCAGTATTTT
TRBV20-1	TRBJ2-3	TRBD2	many	CSALGTSGGQRDTQYF	TGCAGTGCCCTGGGGACTAGCGGGGGGCAACGAGATACGCAGTATTTT
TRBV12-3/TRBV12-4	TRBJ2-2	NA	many	CASSLTPAGTGELFF	TGTGCCAGCAGTTTAACCCCGGCGGGCACCGGGGAGCTGTTTTTT
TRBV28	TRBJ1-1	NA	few	CASSFPGQNTEAFF	TGTGCCAGCAGTTTCCCGGGACAGAACACTGAAGCTTTCTTT
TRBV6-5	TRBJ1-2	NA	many	CASSYYRGGRPRYGYTF	TGTGCCAGCAGTTACTATCGGGGGGGGAGGCCCCGCTATGGCTACACCTTC
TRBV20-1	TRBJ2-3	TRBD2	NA	CSARRASGVDTQYF	TGCAGTGCCAGACGGGCTAGCGGGGTGGATACGCAGTATTTT
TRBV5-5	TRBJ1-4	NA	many	CASSLFGGRSEKLFF	TGTGCCAGCAGCTTGTTTGGGGGCAGGAGTGAAAAACTGTTTTTT
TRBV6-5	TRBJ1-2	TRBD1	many	CASNYVGTDYGYTF	TGTGCCAGCAATTACGTTGGGACAGACTATGGCTACACCTTC
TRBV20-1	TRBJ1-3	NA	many	CSARRTGGNTIYF	TGCAGTGCTCGCCGGACTGGGGGAAACACCATATATTTT
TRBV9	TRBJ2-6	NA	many	CASSVGGTGANVLTF	TGTGCCAGCAGCGTTGGGGGCACCGGGGCCAACGTCCTGACTTTC
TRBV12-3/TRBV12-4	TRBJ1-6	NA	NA	CASSGGGNNSPLHF	TGTGCCAGCAGTGGAGGGGGAAACAATTCACCCCTCCACTTT
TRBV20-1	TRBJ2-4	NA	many	CSASVTTNIQYF	TGCAGTGCTAGCGTCACCACTAACATTCAGTACTTC
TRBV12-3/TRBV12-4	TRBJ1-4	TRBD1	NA	CASSFSRGHEKLFF	TGTGCCAGCAGTTTCAGCAGGGGGCACGAAAAACTGTTTTTT
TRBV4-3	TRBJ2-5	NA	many	CASSQDRGKRQETQYF	TGCGCCAGCAGCCAAGATAGGGGGAAGAGGCAAGAGACCCAGTACTTC
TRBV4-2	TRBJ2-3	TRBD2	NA	CASSQNLPGLAQSAASTDTQYF	TGTGCCAGCAGCCAGAACTTACCGGGACTAGCGCAGTCAGCAGCTAGCACAGATACGCAGTATTTT
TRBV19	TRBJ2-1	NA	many	CASSQAASSYNEQFF	TGTGCCAGTAGTCAAGCGGCCAGCTCCTACAATGAGCAGTTCTTC
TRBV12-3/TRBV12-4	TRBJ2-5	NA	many	CASSYLAEETQYF	TGTGCCAGCAGTTACTTAGCGGAAGAGACCCAGTACTTC
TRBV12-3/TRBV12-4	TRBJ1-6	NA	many	CASSLAIQTNSPLHF	TGTGCCAGCAGTTTAGCGATACAGACTAATTCACCCCTCCACTTT
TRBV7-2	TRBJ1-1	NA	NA	CASRNGPSNTEAFF	TGTGCCAGTAGAAATGGACCGAGCAACACTGAAGCTTTCTTT
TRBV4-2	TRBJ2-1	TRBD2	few	CASSAPIAGGSYEQFF	TGTGCCAGCAGCGCGCCCATAGCGGGGGGATCTTATGAGCAGTTCTTC
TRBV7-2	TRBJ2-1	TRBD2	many	CASSLWTSGGQYNEQFF	TGTGCCAGCAGCTTATGGACTAGCGGGGGACAATACAATGAGCAGTTCTTC
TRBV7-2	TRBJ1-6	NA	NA	CASSLKQGYNSPLHF	TGTGCCAGCAGCTTAAAACAGGGTTATAATTCACCCCTCCACTTT
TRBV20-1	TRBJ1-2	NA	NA	CSARAYSGRDGYTF	TGCAGTGCTAGGGCTTATTCAGGACGGGATGGCTACACCTTC
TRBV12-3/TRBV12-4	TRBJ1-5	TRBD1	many	CASGFRDRVIPQHF	TGTGCCAGCGGGTTCCGGGACAGGGTAATTCCCCAGCATTTT
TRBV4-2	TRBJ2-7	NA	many	CASSQDRASDYEQYF	TGTGCCAGCAGCCAAGATCGGGCTAGTGACTACGAGCAGTACTTC
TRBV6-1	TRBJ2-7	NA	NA	CASSPMGRMPYEQYF	TGTGCCAGCAGCCCCATGGGCAGGATGCCCTACGAGCAGTACTTC
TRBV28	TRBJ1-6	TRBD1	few	CASSLSGTGSSPLHF	TGTGCCAGCAGTTTATCTGGGACAGGGAGTTCACCCCTCCACTTT
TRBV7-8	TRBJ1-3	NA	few	CASSSHLNTIYF	TGTGCCAGCAGCTCCCATCTTAACACCATATATTTT
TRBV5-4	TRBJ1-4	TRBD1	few	CASSWDRGKEKLFF	TGTGCCAGCAGCTGGGACAGGGGGAAGGAAAAACTGTTTTTT
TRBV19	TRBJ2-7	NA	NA	CASSISESSYEQYF	TGTGCCAGTAGTATAAGCGAGAGCTCCTACGAGCAGTACTTC
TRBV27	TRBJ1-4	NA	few	CASSLYGAPSTNEKLFF	TGTGCCAGCAGTTTATATGGGGCTCCATCAACTAATGAAAAACTGTTTTTT
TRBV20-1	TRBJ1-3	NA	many	CSAREYRAGNTIYF	TGCAGTGCTAGAGAATACAGGGCTGGAAACACCATATATTTT
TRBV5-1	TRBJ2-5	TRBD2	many	CASSWNPGLQETQYF	TGCGCCAGCAGCTGGAACCCGGGACTACAAGAGACCCAGTACTTC
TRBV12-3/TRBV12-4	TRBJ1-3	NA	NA	CATMPGGGNTIYF	TGTGCCACCATGCCGGGGGGGGGAAACACCATATATTTT